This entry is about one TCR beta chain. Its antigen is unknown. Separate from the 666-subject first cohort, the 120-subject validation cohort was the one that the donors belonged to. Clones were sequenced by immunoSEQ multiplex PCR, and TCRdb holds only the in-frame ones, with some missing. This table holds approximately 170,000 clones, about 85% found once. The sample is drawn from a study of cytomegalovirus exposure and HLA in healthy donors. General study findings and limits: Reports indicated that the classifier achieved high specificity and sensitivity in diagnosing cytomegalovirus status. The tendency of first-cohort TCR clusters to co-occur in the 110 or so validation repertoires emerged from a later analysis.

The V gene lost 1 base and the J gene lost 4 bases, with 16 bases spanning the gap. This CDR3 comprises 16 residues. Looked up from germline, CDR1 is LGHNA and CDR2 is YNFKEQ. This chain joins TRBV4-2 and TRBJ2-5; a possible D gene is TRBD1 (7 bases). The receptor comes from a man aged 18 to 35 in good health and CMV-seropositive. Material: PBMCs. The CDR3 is CASSQGAGGQRETQYF. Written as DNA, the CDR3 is TGTGCCAGCAGCCAAGGAGCAGGGGGGCAGCGAGAGACCCAGTACTTC.